This T cell receptor (beta chain) is from a study of blood T cell repertoires in COVID-19. Sequencing was performed with immunoSEQ multiplex PCR; in TCRdb, only in-frame clones are kept and a portion is missing. Among 180,000 or so clones listed, more than 80% were seen once. Each participant's cohort was designated according to participant-reported clinical history. Trimming removed 5 bases from V and 9 bases from J; junction bases left unmatched: 17. The CDR3 extends over 17 amino acids. The germline V gene encodes CDR1 LNHDA and CDR2 SQIVND (reference sequence). Sequencing input: PBMCs or T cells enriched from blood (not recorded which). The rearrangement links TRBV19 to TRBJ2-1; 9 positions agree with TRBD2. The receptor's source is a man aged 40-49 years who had recovered from COVID-19. This CDR3 is CASSLSRVAGVKPEQFF. CDR3 DNA: TGTGCCAGTAGTCTTTCACGAGTAGCGGGAGTCAAGCCTGAGCAGTTCTTC.